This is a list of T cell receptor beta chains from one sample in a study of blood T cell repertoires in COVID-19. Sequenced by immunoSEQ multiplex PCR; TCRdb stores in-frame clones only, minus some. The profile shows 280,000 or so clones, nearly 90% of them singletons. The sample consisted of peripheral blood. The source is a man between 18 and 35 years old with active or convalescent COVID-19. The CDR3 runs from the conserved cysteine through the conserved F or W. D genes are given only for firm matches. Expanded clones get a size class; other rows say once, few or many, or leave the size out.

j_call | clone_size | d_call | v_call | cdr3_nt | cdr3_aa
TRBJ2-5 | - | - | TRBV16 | TGTGCCAGCAGCCAAGGAAGGGAGGAGACCCAGTACTTC | CASSQGREETQYF
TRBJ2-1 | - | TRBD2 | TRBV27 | TGTGCCAGCAGTCCCGGCGGGGGGTTCAATGAGCAGTTCTTC | CASSPGGGFNEQFF
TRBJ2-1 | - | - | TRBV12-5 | TGTGCTAGTGGGACAACAGCCGATGTGTATCAGTTCTTC | CASGTTADVYQFF
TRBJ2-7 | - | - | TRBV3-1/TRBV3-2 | TGTGCCAGCAGCCAAGGCGGGACTTATGGAGAGCAGTACTTC | CASSQGGTYGEQYF
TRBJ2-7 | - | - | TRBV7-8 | TGTGCCAGCAGCGAACAACAGGGCCGCGAGCAGTACTTC | CASSEQQGREQYF
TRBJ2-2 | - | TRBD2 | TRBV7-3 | TGTGCCAGCAGCTCAGGATTTGGCGGGGGGAACACCGGGGAGCTGTTTTTT | CASSSGFGGGNTGELFF
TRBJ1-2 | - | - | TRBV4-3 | TGCGCCAGCAGCCAAGGCTTGGCAGGGGAGAACTATGGCTACACCTTC | CASSQGLAGENYGYTF
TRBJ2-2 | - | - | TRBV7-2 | TGTGCCAGCAGCTTAGGGGCCCTGAACACCGGGGAGCTGTTTTTT | CASSLGALNTGELFF
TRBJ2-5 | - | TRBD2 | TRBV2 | TGTGCCAGCAGTGAGCCCTACGGGCGGGGGGTGACAGGGACCCAGTACTTC | CASSEPYGRGVTGTQYF
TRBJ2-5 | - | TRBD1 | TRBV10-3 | TGTGCCATCAGTGAATACCCAGGGGGCCCCGAGACCCAGTACTTC | CAISEYPGGPETQYF
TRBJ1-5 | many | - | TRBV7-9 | TGTGCCAGCAGCTCCGACAGCCTCCGGGATCAGCCCCAGCATTTT | CASSSDSLRDQPQHF
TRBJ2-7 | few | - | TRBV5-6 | TGTGCCAGCAGCTTGTTGGGAGCCCTCTACGAGCAGTACTTC | CASSLLGALYEQYF
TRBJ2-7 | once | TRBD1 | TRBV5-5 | TGTGCCAGCAGTATACGGGACAGGAGCTCCTACGAGCAGTACTTC | CASSIRDRSSYEQYF
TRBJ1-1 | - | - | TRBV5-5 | TGTGCCAGCGACTCGGACTGGACTGAAGCTTTCTTT | CASDSDWTEAFF
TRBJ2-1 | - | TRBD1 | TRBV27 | TGTGCCAGCAGTTTAATTTCCGACAGGGGGATGGACAATGAGCAGTTCTTC | CASSLISDRGMDNEQFF
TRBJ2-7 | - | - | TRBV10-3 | TGTGCCATCATGGAACAGCCTTCCTCCTACGAGCAGTACTTC | CAIMEQPSSYEQYF
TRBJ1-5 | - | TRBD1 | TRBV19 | TGTGCCAGTAGTATCAGGGGGGTTGTTGGAAGCAATCAGCCCCAGCATTTT | CASSIRGVVGSNQPQHF
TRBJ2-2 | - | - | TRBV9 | TGTGCCAGCAGCGCATCAATACAGGTTCTCACCGGGGAGCTGTTTTTT | CASSASIQVLTGELFF
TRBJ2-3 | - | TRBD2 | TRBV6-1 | TGTGCCAGCAGTGAAAGCCTAGCGGGGAGCACAGATACGCAGTATTTT | CASSESLAGSTDTQYF
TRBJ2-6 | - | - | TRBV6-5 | TGTGCCAGCAGTCTAACCAAATCTGGGGCCAACGTCCTGACTTTC | CASSLTKSGANVLTF
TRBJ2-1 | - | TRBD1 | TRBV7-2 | TGTGCCAGCACTCCGACGGGACGGAACAGGGGATACAATGAGCAGTTCTTC | CASTPTGRNRGYNEQFF
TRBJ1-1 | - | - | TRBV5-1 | TGCGCCAGCAGCTGGGGCTCTGGGAACACTGAAGCTTTCTTT | CASSWGSGNTEAFF
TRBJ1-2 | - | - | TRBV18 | TGTGCCAGCTCACCACCTTCGACAGCCAACTATGGCTACACCTTC | CASSPPSTANYGYTF
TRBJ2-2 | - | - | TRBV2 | TGTGCCAGCAGTGAAGGGTGGAGCGGGGAGCTGTTTTTT | CASSEGWSGELFF
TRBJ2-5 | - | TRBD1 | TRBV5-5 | TGTGCCAGCAGCTTGGGACAGGGGGCGGTTCGAGGAGAGACCCAGTACTTC | CASSLGQGAVRGETQYF
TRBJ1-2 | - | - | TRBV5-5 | TGTGCCAGCACCCCAACAGGGTACTATGGCTACACCTTC | CASTPTGYYGYTF
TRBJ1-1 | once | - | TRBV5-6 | TGTGCCAGCAGCGACCCAGGGTTGGGTGCGAGCACTGAAGCTTTCTTT | CASSDPGLGASTEAFF
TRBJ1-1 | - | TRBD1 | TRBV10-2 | TGCGCCAGCAGTGGTCCCCCGGGACAGGCTCCCAGCACTGAAGCTTTCTTT | CASSGPPGQAPSTEAFF
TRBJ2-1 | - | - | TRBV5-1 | TGCGCCAGCAGCTGGCAGGGGAATGATGAGCAGTTCTTC | CASSWQGNDEQFF
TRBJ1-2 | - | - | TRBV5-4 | TGTGCCAGCAACCCAGGAGGGCGGGAAGGCTATGGCTACACCTTC | CASNPGGREGYGYTF
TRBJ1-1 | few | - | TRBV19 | TGTGCCAGTAGTTCGCGGGGGTCGGGTGAAGCTTTCTTT | CASSSRGSGEAFF
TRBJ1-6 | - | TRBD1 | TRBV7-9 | TGTGCCAGCAGCCGCGGGACAGCAGCCAATTCACCCCTCCACTTT | CASSRGTAANSPLHF
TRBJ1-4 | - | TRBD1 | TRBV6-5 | TGTGCCAGCAGCCGGGACAGGGAAGGTGAAAAACTGTTTTTT | CASSRDREGEKLFF
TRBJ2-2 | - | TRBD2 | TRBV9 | TGTGCCAGCAGCGCTAGCGGGGGGCTGAACACCGGGGAGCTGTTTTTT | CASSASGGLNTGELFF
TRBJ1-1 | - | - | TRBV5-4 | TGTGCCAGCAGCCAGCCGGGACGGGACATGAACACTGAAGCTTTCTTT | CASSQPGRDMNTEAFF
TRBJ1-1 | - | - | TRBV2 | TGTGCCAGCAGTGAATGGAGGACTGAAGCTTTCTTT | CASSEWRTEAFF
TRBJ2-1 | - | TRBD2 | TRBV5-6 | TGTGCCAGCAGCCCGACTAGCGGGGGTTACAATGAGCAGTTCTTC | CASSPTSGGYNEQFF
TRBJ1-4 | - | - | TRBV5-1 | TGCGCCAGCAGCTGGACAGCAACTAATGAAAAACTGTTTTTT | CASSWTATNEKLFF
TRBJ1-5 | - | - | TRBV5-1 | TGCGCCAGCAGCTTGGGGGAATCGGGGAATCAGCCCCAGCATTTT | CASSLGESGNQPQHF
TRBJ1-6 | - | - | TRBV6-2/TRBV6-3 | TGTGCCAGCAGTTACTCGGAGAGCTCCTATAATTCACCCCTCCACTTT | CASSYSESSYNSPLHF
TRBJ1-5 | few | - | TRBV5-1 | TGCGCCAGCAGCGCGGGTCGCAATCAGCCCCAGCATTTT | CASSAGRNQPQHF
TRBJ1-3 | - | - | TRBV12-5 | TGTGCTAGTGGTTTGGTACTAAACGGTTACTCTGGAAACACCATATATTTT | CASGLVLNGYSGNTIYF
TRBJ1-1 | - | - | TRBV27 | TGTGCCAGCAGCAACTATTGGGGCCCTGTGGCTGAAGCTTTCTTT | CASSNYWGPVAEAFF
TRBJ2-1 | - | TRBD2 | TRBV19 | TGTGCCAGTGGTAGCGGGGGCCTTTACAATGAGCAGTTCTTC | CASGSGGLYNEQFF
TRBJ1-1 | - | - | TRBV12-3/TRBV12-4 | TGTGCCAGCAGCCTCTGGAGAACTGAAGCTTTCTTT | CASSLWRTEAFF
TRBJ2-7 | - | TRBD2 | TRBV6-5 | TGTGCCAGCAGTCCTAGCGGGGTGAGCTCCTACGAGCAGTACTTC | CASSPSGVSSYEQYF
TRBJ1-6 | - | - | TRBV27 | TGTGCCAGCAGCGTCTATAATTCACCCCTCCACTTT | CASSVYNSPLHF
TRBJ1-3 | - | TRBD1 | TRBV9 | TGTGCCAGCAGCCATGACAGGGTTAACTCTGGAAACACCATATATTTT | CASSHDRVNSGNTIYF
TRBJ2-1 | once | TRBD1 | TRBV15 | TGTGCCACCAGCAGAGATGGACAGGGATACAATGAGCAGTTCTTC | CATSRDGQGYNEQFF
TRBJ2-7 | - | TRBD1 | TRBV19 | TGTGCCAGTAGTTCCGGGACAGGCTTCTACGAGCAGTACTTC | CASSSGTGFYEQYF
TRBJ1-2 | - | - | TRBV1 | TGCACCAGCAGCCAAGAAAGTACAGTTGTTAACTATGGCTACACCTTC | CTSSQESTVVNYGYTF
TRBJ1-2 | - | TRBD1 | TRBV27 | TGTGCCAGCAGGCCGGGACAGCACTATGGCTACACCTTC | CASRPGQHYGYTF
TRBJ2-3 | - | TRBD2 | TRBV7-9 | TGTGCCAGCAGCTCTCGACTAGCGGTAGCTAGCACAGATACGCAGTATTTT | CASSSRLAVASTDTQYF
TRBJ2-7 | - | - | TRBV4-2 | TGTGCCAGCAGCCAACTAGGAACGTCCTACGAGCAGTACTTC | CASSQLGTSYEQYF
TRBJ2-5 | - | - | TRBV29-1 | TGCAGCGTCCTCAGGGGTGGCCCTTACGAGACCCAGTACTTC | CSVLRGGPYETQYF
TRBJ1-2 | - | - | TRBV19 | TGTGCCAGTACCAAGGGCGGCAGGGGCACTTCCCTAAACTATGGCTACACCTTC | CASTKGGRGTSLNYGYTF
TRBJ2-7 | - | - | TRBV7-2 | TGTGCCAGCAGCTGGGGCGGGGGCCTCCCCTACGAGCAGTACTTC | CASSWGGGLPYEQYF
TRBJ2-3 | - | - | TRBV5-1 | TGCGCCAGCAGCTTAGGGGGAAATGGGGATACGCAGTATTTT | CASSLGGNGDTQYF
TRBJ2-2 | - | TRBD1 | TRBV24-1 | TGTGCCACCAGTGCAGGGGGCGCTAACACCGGGGAGCTGTTTTTT | CATSAGGANTGELFF
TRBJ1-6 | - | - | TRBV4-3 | TGCGCCAGCAGCCAAGAAGGGGTTAATTCACCCCTCCACTTT | CASSQEGVNSPLHF